These T cell receptor beta chains were read from a single sample in a study of cytomegalovirus exposure and HLA in healthy donors. Using immunoSEQ multiplex PCR, the repertoire was profiled, and TCRdb retains in-frame clones only, with some absent. The sample yields 230,000 or so clones, around 90% seen once. Sequencing was performed on PBMCs. The receptor source for this set is a woman in her late teens or twenties in good health and CMV-seronegative. The CDR3 runs from the conserved cysteine through the conserved F or W. A D gene is named only where the DNA matches it firmly. Size values are once, few and many counts, or a class for expanded clones, and some rows have none.

d_call: -; j_call: TRBJ2-7; clone_size: -; v_call: TRBV19; cdr3_aa: CASSIGSSYEQYF; cdr3_nt: TGTGCCAGTAGTATAGGTTCGTCCTACGAGCAGTACTTC
d_call: -; j_call: TRBJ1-2; clone_size: -; v_call: TRBV14; cdr3_aa: CASSQDLGRNGYTF; cdr3_nt: TGTGCCAGCAGCCAAGATCTAGGGAGGAATGGCTACACCTTC
d_call: -; j_call: TRBJ1-5; clone_size: -; v_call: TRBV19; cdr3_aa: CASSIGSSPPSPQHF; cdr3_nt: TGTGCCAGTAGTATAGGCAGTTCACCCCCATCGCCCCAGCATTTT
d_call: TRBD1; j_call: TRBJ2-6; clone_size: -; v_call: TRBV28; cdr3_aa: CASSSSPGGISGANVLTF; cdr3_nt: TGTGCCAGCAGTTCATCCCCAGGGGGAATCTCTGGGGCCAACGTCCTGACTTTC
d_call: TRBD1; j_call: TRBJ2-1; clone_size: -; v_call: TRBV5-6; cdr3_aa: CASRQTGGSYNEQFF; cdr3_nt: TGTGCCAGCAGGCAAACAGGGGGGTCCTACAATGAGCAGTTCTTC
d_call: -; j_call: TRBJ2-1; clone_size: -; v_call: TRBV7-9; cdr3_aa: CASSLASWEVGQFF; cdr3_nt: TGTGCCAGCAGCTTAGCGAGCTGGGAGGTTGGGCAGTTCTTC
d_call: TRBD1; j_call: TRBJ2-2; clone_size: -; v_call: TRBV4-1; cdr3_aa: CASSHLGQGVLNTGELFF; cdr3_nt: TGCGCCAGCAGCCACCTGGGACAGGGAGTTCTTAACACCGGGGAGCTGTTTTTT
d_call: -; j_call: TRBJ2-2; clone_size: -; v_call: TRBV19; cdr3_aa: CASSVPRWRRDTGELFF; cdr3_nt: TGTGCCAGTAGTGTCCCCAGGTGGAGGAGGGACACCGGGGAGCTGTTTTTT
d_call: -; j_call: TRBJ1-2; clone_size: -; v_call: TRBV25-1; cdr3_aa: CASSGQNYGYTF; cdr3_nt: TGTGCCAGCAGTGGGCAGAACTATGGCTACACCTTC
d_call: TRBD1; j_call: TRBJ1-2; clone_size: -; v_call: TRBV6-6; cdr3_aa: CASSGPGTGFYGYTF; cdr3_nt: TGTGCCAGCAGTGGACCCGGGACAGGGTTCTATGGCTACACCTTC
d_call: -; j_call: TRBJ1-2; clone_size: few; v_call: TRBV2; cdr3_aa: CASSEAGGNLGYTF; cdr3_nt: TGTGCCAGCAGTGAAGCAGGAGGGAATCTTGGCTACACCTTC
d_call: -; j_call: TRBJ2-7; clone_size: -; v_call: TRBV11-2; cdr3_aa: CASSSGQIYEQYF; cdr3_nt: TGTGCCAGCAGCTCAGGACAGATCTACGAGCAGTACTTC
d_call: TRBD2; j_call: TRBJ2-5; clone_size: -; v_call: TRBV9; cdr3_aa: CASSEGLAGGLGEETQYF; cdr3_nt: TGTGCCAGCAGCGAAGGACTAGCGGGAGGACTCGGGGAAGAGACCCAGTACTTC
d_call: TRBD2; j_call: TRBJ2-1; clone_size: -; v_call: TRBV28; cdr3_aa: CASSLSGGRRSYNEQFF; cdr3_nt: TGTGCCAGCAGTTTATCTGGCGGGAGAAGGTCCTACAATGAGCAGTTCTTC
d_call: -; j_call: TRBJ2-3; clone_size: once; v_call: TRBV15; cdr3_aa: CATSRVQSTDTQYF; cdr3_nt: TGTGCCACCAGCAGAGTCCAGAGCACAGATACGCAGTATTTT
d_call: TRBD1; j_call: TRBJ2-7; clone_size: -; v_call: TRBV5-4; cdr3_aa: CASSLGQGDEQYF; cdr3_nt: TGTGCCAGCAGCCTGGGACAGGGGGACGAGCAGTACTTC
d_call: -; j_call: TRBJ2-7; clone_size: -; v_call: TRBV4-1; cdr3_aa: CASSRGTGNYEQYF; cdr3_nt: TGCGCCAGCAGCCGGGGTACAGGGAACTACGAGCAGTACTTC
d_call: -; j_call: TRBJ2-7; clone_size: -; v_call: TRBV18; cdr3_aa: CASSPPSGADEQYF; cdr3_nt: TGTGCCAGCTCACCACCGTCTGGAGCCGACGAGCAGTACTTC
d_call: -; j_call: TRBJ1-3; clone_size: -; v_call: TRBV5-6; cdr3_aa: CASSLGLKGSGNTIYF; cdr3_nt: TGTGCCAGCAGCTTGGGGTTAAAGGGGTCTGGAAACACCATATATTTT
d_call: -; j_call: TRBJ2-2; clone_size: -; v_call: TRBV27; cdr3_aa: CASSVTANTGELFF; cdr3_nt: TGTGCCAGCAGTGTGACAGCGAACACCGGGGAGCTGTTTTTT
d_call: TRBD2; j_call: TRBJ2-3; clone_size: -; v_call: TRBV4-2; cdr3_aa: CASSQDWTSGGRSYTQYF; cdr3_nt: TGTGCCAGCAGCCAAGACTGGACTAGCGGGGGCCGATCGTATACGCAGTATTTT
d_call: TRBD1; j_call: TRBJ2-7; clone_size: -; v_call: TRBV10-3; cdr3_aa: CAIIRKPTGGKEQYF; cdr3_nt: TGTGCCATCATCAGGAAGCCGACAGGGGGCAAGGAGCAGTACTTC
d_call: TRBD1; j_call: TRBJ1-5; clone_size: -; v_call: TRBV6-1; cdr3_aa: CASNHGTGEGQPQHF; cdr3_nt: TGTGCCAGCAACCACGGGACAGGGGAGGGTCAGCCCCAGCATTTT
d_call: -; j_call: TRBJ2-7; clone_size: once; v_call: TRBV6-6; cdr3_aa: CASSPSRYEQYF; cdr3_nt: TGTGCCAGCAGTCCGTCTCGCTACGAGCAGTACTTC
d_call: -; j_call: TRBJ2-3; clone_size: -; v_call: TRBV7-2; cdr3_aa: CASSLALPGGTDTQYF; cdr3_nt: TGTGCCAGCAGCTTAGCGTTACCGGGAGGCACAGATACGCAGTATTTT
d_call: TRBD1; j_call: TRBJ2-7; clone_size: -; v_call: TRBV14; cdr3_aa: CASSLGGQGIYEQYF; cdr3_nt: TGTGCCAGCAGCCTCGGGGGACAGGGAATCTACGAGCAGTACTTC
d_call: -; j_call: TRBJ2-6; clone_size: -; v_call: TRBV7-9; cdr3_aa: CASSPPGSGANVLTF; cdr3_nt: TGTGCCAGCAGCCCTCCGGGCTCTGGGGCCAACGTCCTGACTTTC
d_call: TRBD1; j_call: TRBJ2-5; clone_size: -; v_call: TRBV2; cdr3_aa: CASSYTRTGPQETQYF; cdr3_nt: TGTGCCAGCAGTTATACCCGGACAGGCCCCCAAGAGACCCAGTACTTC
d_call: -; j_call: TRBJ2-3; clone_size: -; v_call: TRBV28; cdr3_aa: CASSLRAAKQYF; cdr3_nt: TGTGCCAGCAGTTTGAGGGCAGCAAAGCAGTATTTT
d_call: TRBD2; j_call: TRBJ2-7; clone_size: -; v_call: TRBV29-1; cdr3_aa: CSVLIAGGFHEQYF; cdr3_nt: TGCAGCGTGCTCATAGCGGGAGGGTTCCACGAGCAGTACTTC
d_call: TRBD2; j_call: TRBJ2-1; clone_size: -; v_call: TRBV27; cdr3_aa: CASSTSSGSHEQFF; cdr3_nt: TGTGCCAGCAGTACCTCTAGCGGGAGCCATGAGCAGTTCTTC
d_call: TRBD2; j_call: TRBJ2-1; clone_size: -; v_call: TRBV6-4; cdr3_aa: CAKAGVLYNEQFF; cdr3_nt: TGTGCCAAGGCGGGAGTTCTCTACAATGAGCAGTTCTTC
d_call: -; j_call: TRBJ2-3; clone_size: -; v_call: TRBV9; cdr3_aa: CASSVRRGSTDTQYF; cdr3_nt: TGTGCCAGCAGCGTTCGGCGGGGAAGCACAGATACGCAGTATTTT
d_call: TRBD1; j_call: TRBJ1-5; clone_size: few; v_call: TRBV2; cdr3_aa: CAVGDRGENQPQHF; cdr3_nt: TGTGCCGTGGGGGACAGGGGGGAAAATCAGCCCCAGCATTTT
d_call: TRBD1; j_call: TRBJ1-1; clone_size: once; v_call: TRBV7-8; cdr3_aa: CASSLLDRPAFF; cdr3_nt: TGTGCCAGCAGCTTATTGGACAGGCCGGCTTTCTTT
d_call: TRBD1; j_call: TRBJ2-7; clone_size: -; v_call: TRBV19; cdr3_aa: CASSMGSTGPSYEQYF; cdr3_nt: TGTGCCAGTAGTATGGGATCGACAGGGCCCTCCTACGAGCAGTACTTC
d_call: -; j_call: TRBJ2-3; clone_size: -; v_call: TRBV18; cdr3_aa: CASSPILDTQYF; cdr3_nt: TGTGCCAGCTCACCAATCCTAGATACGCAGTATTTT
d_call: TRBD2; j_call: TRBJ2-3; clone_size: -; v_call: TRBV4-2; cdr3_aa: CASSRRLKGGGRANQDTQYF; cdr3_nt: TGTGCCAGCAGCCGACGACTAAAAGGAGGAGGGAGGGCCAATCAGGATACGCAGTATTTT
d_call: TRBD2; j_call: TRBJ2-1; clone_size: -; v_call: TRBV28; cdr3_aa: CASSLREGINEQFF; cdr3_nt: TGTGCCAGCAGTTTGCGGGAGGGGATCAATGAGCAGTTCTTC
d_call: TRBD1; j_call: TRBJ1-2; clone_size: -; v_call: TRBV7-2; cdr3_aa: CASSSGTALSGHGYTF; cdr3_nt: TGTGCCAGCAGCTCCGGGACAGCCTTAAGTGGCCATGGCTACACCTTC
d_call: -; j_call: TRBJ1-1; clone_size: -; v_call: TRBV19; cdr3_aa: CASRSEEAPRAEAFF; cdr3_nt: TGTGCCAGTAGGTCTGAGGAGGCCCCTAGGGCTGAAGCTTTCTTT